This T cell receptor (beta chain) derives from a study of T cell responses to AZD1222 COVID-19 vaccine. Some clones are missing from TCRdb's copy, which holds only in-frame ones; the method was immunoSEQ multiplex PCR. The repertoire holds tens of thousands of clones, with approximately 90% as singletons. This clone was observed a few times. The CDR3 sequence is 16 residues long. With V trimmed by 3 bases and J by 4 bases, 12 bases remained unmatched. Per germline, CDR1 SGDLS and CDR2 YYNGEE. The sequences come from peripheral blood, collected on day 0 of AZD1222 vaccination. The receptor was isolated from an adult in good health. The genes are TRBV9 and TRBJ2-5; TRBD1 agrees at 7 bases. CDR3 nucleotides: TGTGCCAGCAGCGCCGCAGGGGGATCAGGTTCAGAGACCCAGTACTTC. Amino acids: CASSAAGGSGSETQYF.